These 26 T cell receptor beta chains came from one sample sequenced in a study of coeliac disease. Data came from immunoSEQ multiplex PCR; TCRdb stores just in-frame clones and leaves some out. The table lists 4,000 to 4,500 clones, roughly two thirds of them singletons. Findings and limits, study-wide: In active celiac disease, intraepithelial and lamina propria TRB and TRG repertoires were less clonal than controls.

Their cognate antigens are unknown. The specimen sequenced was intraepithelial lymphocytes from the gut. All receptors derive from a man between 70 and 80 years old with active celiac disease.

The rearrangement joins TRBV4-1 to TRBJ1-3, with D unclear. This CDR3 region has 17 residues. The germline gives CDR1 MGHRA, CDR2 YSYEKL. The V end lost 0 bases, the J end lost 0 bases, and 12 bases lay between the germline ends. DNA for the CDR3: TGCGCCAGCAGCCAAGAAGCGCACCTCTTCTCTGGAAACACCATATATTTT. This gives the protein CASSQEAHLFSGNTIYF.

This clone was recorded a few times. The V gene is TRBV2, the J gene TRBJ2-1, with 15 bases matching TRBD2. With 4 bases clipped from V and 4 bases from J, the junction kept 11 bases outside the gene matches. The CDR3 sequence is 19 residues long. Germline CDR1 SNHLY, CDR2 FYNNEI. The CDR3 bases are TGTGCCAGCAGTGGTCCGGGACTAGCGGGAGGTAATAGTTACAATGAGCAGTTCTTC. As protein: CASSGPGLAGGNSYNEQFF. The full variable domain, its missing parts supplied by reference TRBV2 and TRBJ2-1, is EPEVTQTPSHQVTQMGQEVILRCVPISNHLYFYWYRQILGQKVEFLVSFYNNEISEKSEIFDDQFSVERPDGSNFTLKIRSTKLEDSAMYFCASSGPGLAGGNSYNEQFFGPGTRLTVL.

The chain combines TRBV9 with TRBJ2-1, with a possible D match to TRBD1 (6 bases). The germline V gene encodes CDR1 SGDLS and CDR2 YYNGEE. Trimming took off 0 bases at V and 1 base at J, with 8 bases between the two ends. The CDR3 extends over 15 amino acids. As DNA, the CDR3 is TGTGCCAGCAGCGTAGGACAGGTTTCCTACAATGAGCAGTTCTTC. Translation: CASSVGQVSYNEQFF.

This clone has a handful of counts. This rearrangement joins TRBV5-1 to TRBJ2-6, with D possibly TRBD1 on 6 matching bases. V was trimmed by 5 bases and J by 0 bases, leaving 18 bases between them. The germline V gene has CDR1 SGHRS and CDR2 YFSETQ. The CDR3 totals 18 residues. CDR3 amino acids: CASRAGANFGSGANVLTF. In DNA form, the CDR3 reads TGCGCCAGCAGGGCAGGGGCTAACTTCGGCTCTGGGGCCAACGTCCTGACTTTC.

The chain uses TRBV7-9 and TRBJ1-2; D possibly corresponds to TRBD1 (6 bases). Germline CDR1 is SEHNR and CDR2 is FQNEAQ (reference sequence). V lost 3 bases and J 7 bases, leaving 12 bases between the germline ends. The CDR3 consists of 13 residues. The CDR3 bases are TGTGCCAGCAGCTTTTCAGGGGACATTGGCTACACCTTC. As protein: CASSFSGDIGYTF.

The gene calls are TRBV6-1 and TRBJ1-1, with D tentatively TRBD1 (5 bases). Per germline, CDR1 MNHNS and CDR2 SASEGT. This CDR3 has 13 residues. Trimming removed 4 bases at V and 4 bases at J, with 10 bases between. The CDR3 DNA is TGTGCCAGCAGTGTACAGGACGGCACTGAAGCTTTCTTT. Translating gives CASSVQDGTEAFF.

This chain uses TRBV7-7 with TRBJ2-5, with 8 positions matching TRBD2. The CDR3 has 12 residues. From germline, CDR1 is SSHAT and CDR2 FNYEAQ (reference sequence). CDR3 nucleotides: TGTGCTAGCGGGGCGGACCAAGAGACCCAGTACTTC. Its protein is CASGADQETQYF.

The gene calls are TRBV29-1 and TRBJ2-7; 8 bases align to TRBD2. Trimming at V came to 5 bases and at J to 2 bases, leaving 8 bases not matched to a gene. Germline CDR1 and CDR2: SQVTM and ANQGSEA. CDR3 length: 14 amino acids. CDR3 residues: CSVPGLAGAYEQYF. DNA of the CDR3: TGCAGCGTTCCTGGACTAGCCGGAGCCTACGAGCAGTACTTC.

This rearrangement joins TRBV2 to TRBJ2-7, with TRBD1 identical over 8 bases. Germline V gene sequence: CDR1 SNHLY, CDR2 FYNNEI. V gave up 7 bases and J gave up 5 bases; unmatched junction bases: 7. There are 13 residues in the CDR3. This chain's CDR3 is CASTRGLGHEQYF. The CDR3 DNA reads TGTGCCAGCACCAGGGGGCTCGGACACGAGCAGTACTTC.

This clone was detected a few times. Written as DNA, the CDR3 is TGTGCCAGCAGGAAACAGCTTCCCCATCAGCCCCAGCATTTT. Translated, it gives CASRKQLPHQPQHF. The gene calls are TRBV28 and TRBJ1-5; D not certain. Trimming took 6 bases from V and 5 from J, leaving 14 bases between them. There are 14 residues in the CDR3. CDR1 is MDHEN and CDR2 is SYDVKM in the germline V gene.

The chain joins TRBV7-9 to TRBJ1-5; possible D gene TRBD1, 5 bases. Germline-derived CDR1 and CDR2 are SEHNR and FQNEAQ (reference sequence). The V and J ends lost 3 bases and 5 bases respectively, with 11 bases between them. The CDR3 contains 14 residues. CDR3 region: CASSFLAGDQPQHF. The CDR3, as DNA: TGTGCCAGCAGCTTCTTGGCGGGGGATCAGCCCCAGCATTTT.

This chain uses TRBV27 with TRBJ2-7; no definite D call. V lost 3 bases and J 2 bases, leaving 17 bases between the germline ends. CDR1 MNHEY and CDR2 SMNVEV come from the germline V gene (reference sequence). This CDR3 has 16 residues. This chain's CDR3 is CASSLLGPSSTYEQYF. The CDR3 region has the DNA TGTGCCAGCAGTTTGCTTGGGCCCAGTTCAACCTACGAGCAGTACTTC.

This clone was seen only a few times. The chain combines TRBV6-6 with TRBJ2-5; no definite D call. Germline V lookup: CDR1 MNHNY, CDR2 SVGAGI (reference sequence). Trimming shortened V by 4 bases and J by 2 bases, and 14 bases separated the two germline ends. This CDR3 spans 15 amino acids. The CDR3, as DNA: TGTGCCAGCAGTTTATCCCTAAACGTACAAGAGACCCAGTACTTC. It codes for CASSLSLNVQETQYF.

This clone was recorded only once. J is TRBJ1-4 and V is TRBV5-1; 8 bases fit TRBD1. The V gene's germline CDR1 is SGHRS and CDR2 YFSETQ. Unmatched junction bases numbered 4, after V lost 1 base and J lost 2 bases. The CDR3 spans 16 residues. The CDR3 here is CASSLNQGATNEKLFF. The CDR3 coding sequence is TGCGCCAGCAGCTTGAATCAGGGGGCGACTAATGAAAAACTGTTTTTT.

This clone came up once. J is TRBJ2-3 and V is TRBV11-2; 9 nucleotides match TRBD2. CDR3 length equals 17 residues. With 7 bases clipped from V and 3 bases from J, the junction kept 14 bases outside the gene matches. Per the germline V gene, CDR1 is SGHAT and CDR2 is FQNNGV. CDR3 coding DNA: TGTGCCAGCATCCAAGAAGGGGCGGGACTAGCTACAGATACGCAGTATTTT. Protein product: CASIQEGAGLATDTQYF.

There are a few counts of this clone. The J gene is TRBJ2-3, the V gene TRBV18; D remains unclear. Germline lookup yields CDR1 KGHSH and CDR2 LQKENI. V gave up 1 base and J gave up 6 bases, with 5 bases separating them. The CDR3 consists of 12 residues. Here the CDR3 reads CASSPRVDTQYF. CDR3 coding DNA: TGTGCCAGCTCACCACGAGTTGATACGCAGTATTTT. Using reference TRBV18 and TRBJ2-3 for the parts outside the CDR3, the full variable domain is NAGVMQNPRHLVRRRGQEARLRCSPMKGHSHVYWYRQLPEEGLKFMVYLQKENIIDESGMPKERFSAEFPKEGPSILRIQQVVRGDSAAYFCASSPRVDTQYFGPGTRLTVL.

The rearrangement links TRBV27 to TRBJ2-7; a possible D gene is TRBD2 (6 bases). The V gene lost 9 bases and the J gene lost 5 bases, with 23 bases spanning the gap. CDR3 length: 15 residues. Germline-derived CDR1 and CDR2 are MNHEY and SMNVEV (reference sequence). The CDR3 region is CASRLRLDGGHEQYF. CDR3 in DNA: TGTGCCAGTCGACTTCGACTAGATGGTGGGCACGAGCAGTACTTC.

The gene calls are TRBV9 and TRBJ2-4; 8 bases fit TRBD2. The length of the CDR3 is 17 residues. Looked up from germline, CDR1 is SGDLS and CDR2 is YYNGEE. The ends lost 3 bases at V and 0 bases at J; junction bases unmatched: 8. The CDR3 protein is CASSAGGSQLAKNIQYF. CDR3 bases: TGTGCCAGCAGCGCGGGGGGGTCTCAGCTAGCCAAAAACATTCAGTACTTC. Full variable domain (remainder filled in from reference TRBV9 and TRBJ2-4): DSGVTQTPKHLITATGQRVTLRCSPRSGDLSVYWYQQSLDQGLQFLIQYYNGEERAKGNILERFSAQQFPDLHSELNLSSLELGDSALYFCASSAGGSQLAKNIQYFGAGTRLSVL.

This clone was recorded once. The chain links TRBV4-2 to TRBJ2-4; 7 bases line up with TRBD1. This CDR3 comprises 12 residues. The V and J ends lost 2 bases and 15 bases, in that order; junction bases with no gene match: 7. Germline CDR1 LGHNA, CDR2 YNFKEQ. CDR3 in DNA: TGTGCCAGCAGCCAAACTATGCCAGGGGGGTACTTC. Its protein is CASSQTMPGGYF.

This chain uses TRBV15 with TRBJ1-4; D may be TRBD1 (6 bases). The CDR3 is 16 amino acids. V was trimmed by 0 bases and J by 3 bases, leaving 11 bases between them. The germline gives CDR1 LNHNV, CDR2 YYDKDF (reference sequence). The CDR3: CATSRDVGAANEKLFF. CDR3 DNA: TGTGCCACCAGCAGAGATGTGGGGGCGGCTAATGAAAAACTGTTTTTT.

This clone is termed large (0.1 to 1%). This chain links TRBV27 with TRBJ2-2; D is unresolved. Trimming cost V 3 bases and J 6 bases, with 5 bases left between them. Germline values: CDR1 MNHEY, CDR2 SMNVEV (reference sequence). This CDR3 is built from 12 residues. This CDR3 is CASSFGSGELFF. The CDR3 DNA is TGTGCCAGCAGTTTCGGGTCCGGGGAGCTGTTTTTT.

This sequence joins TRBV30 and TRBJ2-6, with TRBD2 identical over 11 bases. CDR3 size: 18 residues. CDR1 is GTSNPN and CDR2 is SVGIG in the germline V gene (reference sequence). The V gene end was trimmed by 4 bases and the J gene end by 3 bases; junction bases not matched to a gene: 11. CDR3 nucleotide sequence: TGTGCCTGGAATAGCGGGGGGGCCGTCTCTTATGGGGCCAACGTCCTGACTTTC. Its protein is CAWNSGGAVSYGANVLTF.

The V call is TRBV5-6, the J call TRBJ2-5; the D gene is possibly TRBD2 (6 bases). Between the trimmed V and J ends, which lost 1 base and 2 bases, there was a span of 18 bases. This CDR3 region has 17 residues. The germline gives CDR1 SGHDT, CDR2 YYEEEE. CDR3 region: CASSLSAGRFEQETQYF. The DNA for the CDR3 is TGTGCCAGCAGCTTGTCCGCAGGGAGGTTTGAACAAGAGACCCAGTACTTC.

The chain combines TRBV7-6 with TRBJ2-3, with TRBD2 matching 13 bases. Per germline, CDR1 SGHVS and CDR2 FNYEAQ. Trimming cost V 3 bases and J 2 bases; bases outside gene matches: 8. CDR3 size: 18 residues. For the CDR3, the DNA is TGTGCCAGCAGCTTCGATCTACTAGCGGGGGGGAACACAGATACGCAGTATTTT. Residues: CASSFDLLAGGNTDTQYF.

This sequence joins TRBV6-1 and TRBJ2-1, with 7 bases matching TRBD1. Per germline, CDR1 MNHNS and CDR2 SASEGT. The CDR3 consists of 13 residues. Unmatched junction bases numbered 3, after V lost 1 base and J lost 9 bases. Written as DNA, the CDR3 is TGTGCCAGCAGTGAAGGGTCAGGGGGTGAGCAGTTCTTC. Translated: CASSEGSGGEQFF.

V usage is TRBV5-1 and J usage is TRBJ2-5, with TRBD1 as a possible D gene (5 bases). This CDR3 is built from 15 residues. Germline CDR1 is SGHRS and CDR2 is YFSETQ. V was shortened by 0 bases and J by 7 bases, with 16 bases between the two germline ends. CDR3 in amino acids: CASSLEAFVTGTQYF. The CDR3, as DNA: TGCGCCAGCAGCTTGGAGGCGTTCGTTACAGGGACCCAGTACTTC. The full variable domain, in which reference TRBV5-1 and TRBJ2-5 provide the parts outside the CDR3, is KAGVTQTPRYLIKTRGQQVTLSCSPISGHRSVSWYQQTPGQGLQFLFEYFSETQRNKGNFPGRFSGRQFSNSRSEMNVSTLELGDSALYLCASSLEAFVTGTQYFGPGTRLLVL.